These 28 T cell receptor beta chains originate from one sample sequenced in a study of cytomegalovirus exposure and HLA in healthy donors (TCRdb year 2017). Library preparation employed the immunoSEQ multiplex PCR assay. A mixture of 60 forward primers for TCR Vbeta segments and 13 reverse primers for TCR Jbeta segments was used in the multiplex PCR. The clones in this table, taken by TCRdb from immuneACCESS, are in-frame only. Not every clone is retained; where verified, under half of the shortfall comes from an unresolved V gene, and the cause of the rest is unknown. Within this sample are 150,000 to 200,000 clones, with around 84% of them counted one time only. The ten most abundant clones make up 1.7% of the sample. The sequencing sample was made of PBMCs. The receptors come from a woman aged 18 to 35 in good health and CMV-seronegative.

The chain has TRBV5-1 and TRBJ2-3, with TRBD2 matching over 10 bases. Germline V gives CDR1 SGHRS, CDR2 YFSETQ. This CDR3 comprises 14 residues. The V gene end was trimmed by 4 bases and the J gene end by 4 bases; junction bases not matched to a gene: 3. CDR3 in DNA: TGCGCCAGCAGCATCCTAGCGGGAGCAGATACGCAGTATTTT. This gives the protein CASSILAGADTQYF.

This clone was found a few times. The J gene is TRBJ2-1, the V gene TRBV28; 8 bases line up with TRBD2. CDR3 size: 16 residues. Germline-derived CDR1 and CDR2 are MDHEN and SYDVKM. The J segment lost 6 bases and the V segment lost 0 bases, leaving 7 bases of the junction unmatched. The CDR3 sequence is CASSLWGAGEVNEQFF. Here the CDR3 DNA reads TGTGCCAGCAGTTTATGGGGAGCGGGAGAAGTCAATGAGCAGTTCTTC.

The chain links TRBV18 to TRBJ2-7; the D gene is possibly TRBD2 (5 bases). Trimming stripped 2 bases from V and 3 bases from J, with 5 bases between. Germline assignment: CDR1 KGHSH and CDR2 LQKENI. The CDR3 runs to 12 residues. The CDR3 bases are TGTGCCAGCTCACCAGCGGGCTACGAGCAGTACTTC. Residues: CASSPAGYEQYF.

The CDR3, as DNA: TGTGCCAGTACCCAGGGATCAGGTCCCTCAGGGCCCTACGAGCAGTACTTC. It yields the protein CASTQGSGPSGPYEQYF. This chain links TRBV7-6 with TRBJ2-7, with TRBD1 as a possible D gene (5 bases). The CDR3 extends over 17 amino acids. The V end lost 9 bases, the J end lost 2 bases, and 26 bases lay between the germline ends. Per germline, CDR1 SGHVS and CDR2 FNYEAQ.

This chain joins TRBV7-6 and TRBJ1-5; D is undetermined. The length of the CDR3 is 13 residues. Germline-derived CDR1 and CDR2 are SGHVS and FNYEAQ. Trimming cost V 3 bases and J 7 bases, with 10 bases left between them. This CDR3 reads CASSLESAQPQHF. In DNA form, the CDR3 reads TGTGCCAGCAGCTTGGAGTCCGCCCAGCCCCAGCATTTT.

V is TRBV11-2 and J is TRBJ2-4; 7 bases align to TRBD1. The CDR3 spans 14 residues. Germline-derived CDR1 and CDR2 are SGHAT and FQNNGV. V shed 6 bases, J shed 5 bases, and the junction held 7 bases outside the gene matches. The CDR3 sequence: CASRLDRSENIQYF. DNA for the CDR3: TGTGCCAGCAGATTGGACAGGTCAGAAAACATTCAGTACTTC.

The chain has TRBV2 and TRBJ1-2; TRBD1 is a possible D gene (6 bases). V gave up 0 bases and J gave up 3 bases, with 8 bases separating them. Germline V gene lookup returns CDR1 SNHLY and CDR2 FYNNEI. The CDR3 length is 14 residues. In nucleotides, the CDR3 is TGTGCCAGCAGTGAAGCAAGGACAGACTATGGCTACACCTTC. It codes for CASSEARTDYGYTF.

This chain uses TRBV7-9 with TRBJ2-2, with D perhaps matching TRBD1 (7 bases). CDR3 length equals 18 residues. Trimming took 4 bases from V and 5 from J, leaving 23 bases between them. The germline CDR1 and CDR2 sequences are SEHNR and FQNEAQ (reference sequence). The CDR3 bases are TGTGCCAGCAGCTCTCGGACAGGACAGGAGGGTGGGACCGGGGAGCTGTTTTTT. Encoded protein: CASSSRTGQEGGTGELFF.

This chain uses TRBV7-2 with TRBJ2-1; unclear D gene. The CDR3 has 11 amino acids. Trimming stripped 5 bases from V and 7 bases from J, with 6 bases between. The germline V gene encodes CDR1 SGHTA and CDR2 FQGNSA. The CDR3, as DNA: TGTGCCAGCAGCGCTCGGAATGAGCAGTTCTTC. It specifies CASSARNEQFF.

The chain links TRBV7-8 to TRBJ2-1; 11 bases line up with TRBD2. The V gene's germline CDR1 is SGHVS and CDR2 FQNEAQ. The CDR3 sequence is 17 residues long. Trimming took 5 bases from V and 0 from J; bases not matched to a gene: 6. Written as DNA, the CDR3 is TGTGCCAGCAGCCTCAGACTAGCGGGAAGCTCCTACAATGAGCAGTTCTTC. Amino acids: CASSLRLAGSSYNEQFF.

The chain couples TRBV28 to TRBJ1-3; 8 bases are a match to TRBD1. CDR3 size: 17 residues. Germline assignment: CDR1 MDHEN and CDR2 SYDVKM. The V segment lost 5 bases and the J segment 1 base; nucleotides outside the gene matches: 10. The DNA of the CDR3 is TGTGCCAGCAGTCATCCTCCAGGGGGCACGTCTGGAAACACCATATATTTT. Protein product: CASSHPPGGTSGNTIYF.

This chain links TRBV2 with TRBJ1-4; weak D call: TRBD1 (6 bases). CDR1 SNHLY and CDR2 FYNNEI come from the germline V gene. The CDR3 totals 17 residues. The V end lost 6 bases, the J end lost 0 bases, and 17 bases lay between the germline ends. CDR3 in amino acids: CASSIRGQSSTNEKLFF. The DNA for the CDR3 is TGTGCCAGCAGCATCAGGGGACAAAGCTCAACTAATGAAAAACTGTTTTTT.

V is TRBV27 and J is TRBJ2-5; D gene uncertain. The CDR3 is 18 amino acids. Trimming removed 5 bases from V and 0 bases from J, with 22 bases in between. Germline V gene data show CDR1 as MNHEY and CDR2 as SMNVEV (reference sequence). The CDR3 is CASSLSPPLRVNQETQYF. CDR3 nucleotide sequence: TGTGCCAGCAGTCTGTCGCCGCCATTACGGGTTAACCAAGAGACCCAGTACTTC.

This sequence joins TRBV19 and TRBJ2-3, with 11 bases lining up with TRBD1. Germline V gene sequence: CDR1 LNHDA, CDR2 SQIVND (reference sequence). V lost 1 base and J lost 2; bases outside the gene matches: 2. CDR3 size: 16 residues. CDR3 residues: CASSIAGQGVTDTQYF. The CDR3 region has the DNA TGTGCCAGTAGTATAGCGGGACAGGGGGTCACAGATACGCAGTATTTT.

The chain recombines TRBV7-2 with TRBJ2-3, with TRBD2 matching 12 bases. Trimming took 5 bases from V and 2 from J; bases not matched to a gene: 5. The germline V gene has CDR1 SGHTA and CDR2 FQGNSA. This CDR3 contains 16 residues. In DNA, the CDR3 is TGTGCCAGCAGCATGACTAGCGGGAGCTTCACAGATACGCAGTATTTT. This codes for CASSMTSGSFTDTQYF. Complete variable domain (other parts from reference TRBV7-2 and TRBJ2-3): GAGVSQSPSNKVTEKGKDVELRCDPISGHTALYWYRQSLGQGLEFLIYFQGNSAPDKSGLPSDRFSAERTGGSVSTLTIQRTQQEDSAVYLCASSMTSGSFTDTQYFGPGTRLTVL.

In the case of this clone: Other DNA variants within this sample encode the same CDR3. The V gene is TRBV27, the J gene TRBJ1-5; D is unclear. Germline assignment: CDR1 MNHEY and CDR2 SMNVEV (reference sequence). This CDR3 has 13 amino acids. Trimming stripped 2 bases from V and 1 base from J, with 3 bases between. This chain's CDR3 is CASSLSSNQPQHF. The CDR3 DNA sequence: TGTGCCAGCAGTTTAAGCAGCAATCAGCCCCAGCATTTT.

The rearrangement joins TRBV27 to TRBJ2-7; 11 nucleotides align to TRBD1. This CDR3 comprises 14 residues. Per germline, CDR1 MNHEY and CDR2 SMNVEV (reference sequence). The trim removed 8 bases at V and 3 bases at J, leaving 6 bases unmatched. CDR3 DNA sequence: TGTGCCAGCGCCTCCGGGACAGGGGGCTACGAGCAGTACTTC. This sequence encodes CASASGTGGYEQYF.

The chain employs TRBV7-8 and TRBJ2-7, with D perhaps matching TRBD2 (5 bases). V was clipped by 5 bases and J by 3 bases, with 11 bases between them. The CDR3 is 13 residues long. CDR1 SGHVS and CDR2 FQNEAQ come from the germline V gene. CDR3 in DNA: TGTGCCAGCAGCCCCGGGGAGATCTACGAGCAGTACGTC. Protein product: CASSPGEIYEQYV.

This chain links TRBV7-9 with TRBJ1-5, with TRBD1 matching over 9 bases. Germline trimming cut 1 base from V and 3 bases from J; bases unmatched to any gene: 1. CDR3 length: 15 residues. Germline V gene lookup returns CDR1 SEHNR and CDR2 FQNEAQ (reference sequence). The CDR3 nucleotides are TGTGCCAGCAGCTTAGGACAGGGGGTCAATCAGCCCCAGCATTTT. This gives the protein CASSLGQGVNQPQHF.

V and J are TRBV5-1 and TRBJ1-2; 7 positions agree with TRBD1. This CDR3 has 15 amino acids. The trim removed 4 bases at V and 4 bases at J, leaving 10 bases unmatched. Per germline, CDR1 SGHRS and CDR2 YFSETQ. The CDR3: CASSEGQARSYGYTF. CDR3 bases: TGCGCCAGCAGCGAAGGACAGGCCAGGAGCTATGGCTACACCTTC.

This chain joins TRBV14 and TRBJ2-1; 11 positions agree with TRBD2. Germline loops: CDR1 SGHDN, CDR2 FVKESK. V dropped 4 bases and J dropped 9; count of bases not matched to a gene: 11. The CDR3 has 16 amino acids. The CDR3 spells CASSPSLAGGRIEQFF. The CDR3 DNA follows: TGTGCCAGCAGCCCCTCCCTAGCGGGAGGTCGAATTGAGCAGTTCTTC.

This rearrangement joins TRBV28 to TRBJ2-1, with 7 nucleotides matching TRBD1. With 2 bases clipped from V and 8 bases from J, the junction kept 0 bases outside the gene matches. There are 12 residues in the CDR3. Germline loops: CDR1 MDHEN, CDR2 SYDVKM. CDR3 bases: TGTGCCAGCAGTTTAACAGGGGATGAGCAGTTCTTC. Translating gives CASSLTGDEQFF.

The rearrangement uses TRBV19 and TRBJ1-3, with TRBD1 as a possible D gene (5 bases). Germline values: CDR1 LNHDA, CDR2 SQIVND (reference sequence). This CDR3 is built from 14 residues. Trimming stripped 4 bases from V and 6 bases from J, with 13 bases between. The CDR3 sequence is CASSNGREENTIYF. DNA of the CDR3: TGTGCCAGTAGTAACGGCAGGGAGGAAAACACCATATATTTT.

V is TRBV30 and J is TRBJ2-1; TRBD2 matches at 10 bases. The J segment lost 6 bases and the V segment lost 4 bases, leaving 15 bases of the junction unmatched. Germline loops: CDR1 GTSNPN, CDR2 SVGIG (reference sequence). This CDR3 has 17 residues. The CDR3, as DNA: TGTGCCTGGACCCTCTGGGTTGGTAGCGGGAGGACCAATGAGCAGTTCTTC. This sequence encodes CAWTLWVGSGRTNEQFF.

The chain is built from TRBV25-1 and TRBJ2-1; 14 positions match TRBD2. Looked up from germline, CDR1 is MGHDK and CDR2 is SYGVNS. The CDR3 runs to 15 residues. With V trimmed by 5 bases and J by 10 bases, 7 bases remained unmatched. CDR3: CASSWGLAGVGEQFF. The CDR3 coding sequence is TGTGCCAGCAGTTGGGGACTAGCGGGAGTAGGAGAGCAGTTCTTC.

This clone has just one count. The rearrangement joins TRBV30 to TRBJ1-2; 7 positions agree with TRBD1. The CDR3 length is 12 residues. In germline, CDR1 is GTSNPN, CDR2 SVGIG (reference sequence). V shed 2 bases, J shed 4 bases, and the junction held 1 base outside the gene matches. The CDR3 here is CAWSRQGYGYTF. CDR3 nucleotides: TGTGCCTGGAGTAGACAGGGCTATGGCTACACCTTC.

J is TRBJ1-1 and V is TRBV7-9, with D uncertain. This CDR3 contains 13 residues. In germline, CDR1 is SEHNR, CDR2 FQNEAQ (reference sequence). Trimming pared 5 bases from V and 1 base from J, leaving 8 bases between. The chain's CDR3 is CASSHRGNTEAFF. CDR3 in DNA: TGTGCCAGCAGCCACCGGGGGAACACTGAAGCTTTCTTT. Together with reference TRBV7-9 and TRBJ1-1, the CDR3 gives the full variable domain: DTGVSQNPRHKITKRGQNVTFRCDPISEHNRLYWYRQTLGQGPEFLTYFQNEAQLEKSRLLSDRFSAERPKGSFSTLEIQRTEQGDSAMYLCASSHRGNTEAFFGQGTRLTVV.

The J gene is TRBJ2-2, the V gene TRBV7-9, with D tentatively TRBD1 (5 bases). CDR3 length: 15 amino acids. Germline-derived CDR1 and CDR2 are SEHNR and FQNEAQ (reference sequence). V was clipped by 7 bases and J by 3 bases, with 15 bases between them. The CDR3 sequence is CASTSPREYTGELFF. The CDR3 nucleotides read TGTGCCAGCACCTCGCCCAGGGAATACACCGGGGAGCTGTTTTTT.